These 17 T cell receptor beta chains share one sample of origin, sequenced in a study of blood T cell repertoires in COVID-19. Repertoires were generated with immunoSEQ multiplex PCR, while TCRdb's copy carries only in-frame clones and drops some. The sample contains around 320,000 clones, around 87% of which appear only once. The sequenced sample was peripheral blood. The receptor source for this set is a man younger than 35 with active or convalescent COVID-19.

This chain joins TRBV27 and TRBJ1-5, with D possibly TRBD1 on 6 matching bases. This CDR3 contains 16 residues. Trimming removed 5 bases at V and 0 bases at J, with 14 bases between. Germline-derived CDR1 and CDR2 are MNHEY and SMNVEV (reference sequence). This CDR3 reads CASSPSEGDSNQPQHF. For the CDR3, the DNA is TGTGCCAGCAGTCCAAGTGAGGGGGATAGCAATCAGCCCCAGCATTTT.

The rearrangement uses TRBV5-1 and TRBJ2-1; no clear D gene. The germline V and J ends were trimmed by 2 bases and 9 bases, with 18 bases remaining between them. The CDR3 spans 15 residues. CDR1 is SGHRS, CDR2 YFSETQ, per germline. The CDR3 here is CASSFFAESLSEQFF. The CDR3 DNA reads as TGCGCCAGCAGCTTCTTCGCGGAGTCTCTCAGTGAGCAGTTCTTC. The whole variable domain, remainder taken from reference TRBV5-1 and TRBJ2-1, is KAGVTQTPRYLIKTRGQQVTLSCSPISGHRSVSWYQQTPGQGLQFLFEYFSETQRNKGNFPGRFSGRQFSNSRSEMNVSTLELGDSALYLCASSFFAESLSEQFFGPGTRLTVL.

V gene TRBV9 combines with J gene TRBJ2-1, with a tentative D call TRBD1 (5 bases). Trimming cost V 3 bases and J 3 bases, with 16 bases left between them. CDR1 SGDLS and CDR2 YYNGEE come from the germline V gene. This CDR3 is 16 amino acids long. CDR3 DNA: TGTGCCAGCAGCGAGCAGGGTTTAGAACTCTACAATGAGCAGTTCTTC. This translates into CASSEQGLELYNEQFF.

V and J are TRBV7-8 and TRBJ2-3; 10 bases are shared with TRBD1. Germline V gene sequence: CDR1 SGHVS, CDR2 FQNEAQ. This CDR3 is built from 17 residues. V dropped 5 bases and J dropped 3; count of bases not matched to a gene: 11. The CDR3 protein is CASSPDSGTGVTDTQYF. CDR3 nucleotides: TGTGCCAGCAGCCCAGATAGCGGGACAGGGGTAACAGATACGCAGTATTTT. The full variable domain, with the rest looked up from reference TRBV7-8 and TRBJ2-3, is GAGVSQSPRYKVAKRGQDVALRCDPISGHVSLFWYQQALGQGPEFLTYFQNEAQLDKSGLPSDRFFAERPEGSVSTLKIQRTQQEDSAVYLCASSPDSGTGVTDTQYFGPGTRLTVL.

This chain uses TRBV3-1 (or the pseudogene TRBV3-2) with TRBJ2-5, with a weak D call TRBD2 (6 bases). Trimming left V 3 bases short and J 5 bases short, with 7 bases between. CDR1 LGHDT and CDR2 YNNKEL come from the germline V gene (reference sequence). The CDR3 covers 12 residues. CDR3: CASSHGGETQYF. In nucleotides, the CDR3 is TGTGCCAGCAGCCATGGGGGGGAGACCCAGTACTTC.

The chain recombines TRBV9 with TRBJ2-3; possibly TRBD2 for D (6 bases). This CDR3 contains 14 residues. V shed 0 bases and J shed 4 bases, with 9 bases lying between them. From germline, CDR1 is SGDLS and CDR2 YYNGEE. The CDR3 region has the DNA TGTGCCAGCAGCGTAGATACGGGGGCAGATACGCAGTATTTT. This encodes CASSVDTGADTQYF.

The chain links TRBV7-9 to TRBJ2-3, with 12 positions matching TRBD2. This CDR3 is built from 17 residues. CDR1 SEHNR and CDR2 FQNEAQ come from the germline V gene (reference sequence). V lost 5 bases and J lost 0; bases outside the gene matches: 6. CDR3 coding DNA: TGTGCCAGCAGCCAATCGACTAGCGGGAGCAGCACAGATACGCAGTATTTT. Translating it yields CASSQSTSGSSTDTQYF.

The V gene is TRBV6-5, the J gene TRBJ1-2; 10 nucleotides match TRBD1. Germline V CDR1 and CDR2: MNHEY, SVGAGI. The CDR3 spans 14 residues. V was pared by 5 bases and J by 7 bases, with 7 bases of the junction left unmatched. This CDR3 is CASSTTGGLFGYTF. The DNA of the CDR3 is TGTGCCAGCAGTACGACAGGGGGCTTATTTGGCTACACCTTC.

Only a few counts were recorded for this clone. The chain uses TRBV4-3 and TRBJ1-3; 7 nucleotides agree with TRBD1. V was clipped by 3 bases and J by 0 bases; unmatched bases: 8. This CDR3 region has 17 residues. Germline V gives CDR1 LGHNA, CDR2 YSLEER. CDR3 sequence reads: CASSQNWGQISGNTIYF. As DNA, the CDR3 is TGCGCCAGCAGCCAGAACTGGGGACAGATCTCTGGAAACACCATATATTTT.

The chain is built from TRBV11-3 and TRBJ1-1; 7 positions match TRBD1. CDR1 and CDR2 from the germline V gene are SGHNT and YENEEA. The junction had 6 bases not matched to a gene; V was cut back by 5 bases and J by 6 bases. CDR3 length: 13 residues. The CDR3: CASSLHRGAEAFF. The CDR3 nucleotides are TGTGCCAGCAGCCTTCACAGGGGTGCTGAAGCTTTCTTT.

This rearrangement joins TRBV19 to TRBJ1-5; 11 bases fit TRBD1. This CDR3 is built from 15 residues. With V trimmed by 4 bases and J by 7 bases, 6 bases remained unmatched. The germline V gene has CDR1 LNHDA and CDR2 SQIVND (reference sequence). CDR3 protein: CASSRGQGVRQPQHF. CDR3 in DNA: TGTGCCAGTAGTAGGGGACAGGGGGTGAGGCAGCCCCAGCATTTT.

This chain connects TRBV6-5 to TRBJ1-4, with D unresolved. V lost 4 bases, J lost 5 bases, and 14 bases lay in between. Germline CDR1 and CDR2: MNHEY and SVGAGI. CDR3 length: 15 residues. CDR3 protein: CASSSQRVGNEKLFF. In DNA, the CDR3 is TGTGCCAGCAGTTCCCAGAGGGTGGGGAATGAAAAACTGTTTTTT.

V and J are TRBV28 and TRBJ2-3; D possibly corresponds to TRBD1 (6 bases). CDR3 size: 13 residues. Germline V gene sequence: CDR1 MDHEN, CDR2 SYDVKM. The V end was cut by 7 bases, the J end by 7 bases, with 15 bases between. CDR3 region: CASNLQGLNTQYF. The CDR3 DNA is TGTGCCAGCAACCTACAGGGTCTAAATACGCAGTATTTT.

The J gene is TRBJ1-1, the V gene TRBV29-1; tentatively, D is TRBD1 (5 bases). Germline V gene data show CDR1 as SQVTM and CDR2 as ANQGSEA. Between the trimmed V and J ends, which lost 6 bases and 0 bases, there was a span of 8 bases. The CDR3 is made up of 12 amino acids. The CDR3 DNA follows: TGCAGCGTGGACACCTTGAACACTGAAGCTTTCTTT. This sequence encodes CSVDTLNTEAFF.

This rearrangement joins TRBV6-6 to TRBJ1-2; D is possibly TRBD1 (6 bases). The ends were cut back, 5 bases at V and 10 bases at J, with 26 bases in the middle. The CDR3 length is 16 residues. The germline gives CDR1 MNHNY, CDR2 SVGAGI (reference sequence). In DNA form, the CDR3 reads TGTGCCAGCAGTGGGGGGGCGTACGGCAAGGTGTTTTACTACACCTTC. Its protein product is CASSGGAYGKVFYYTF.

The chain is built from TRBV5-1 and TRBJ2-2, with a possible D match to TRBD2 (6 bases). The CDR3 is 15 residues long. Germline loops: CDR1 SGHRS, CDR2 YFSETQ. Trimming stripped 3 bases from V and 3 bases from J, with 12 bases between. The CDR3 coding sequence is TGCGCCAGCAGCTCTCGTGGAGGGGACACCGGGGAGCTGTTTTTT. Translated: CASSSRGGDTGELFF.

This chain uses TRBV6-5 with TRBJ2-7; 10 bases are shared with TRBD1. J lost 4 bases, V lost 2 bases, and 8 bases had no gene match. CDR3 size: 16 residues. Germline assignment: CDR1 MNHEY and CDR2 SVGAGI. In DNA form, the CDR3 reads TGTGCCAGCAGTTACGCCTCCGGACAGGGGGGATACGAGCAGTACTTC. This translates into CASSYASGQGGYEQYF.